This T cell receptor (beta chain) was documented in a study of T cell responses to AZD1222 COVID-19 vaccine. As for the study in general: Second-dose intervals of approximately 4 or approximately 12 weeks were pooled. General study points: Most donors were white British, females outnumbered males, and clonal diversity was possibly underestimated.

Produced via immunoSEQ multiplex PCR; TCRdb's table is partial and in-frame only. The sample has 100,000 or so clones, roughly 91% seen once. With regard to this clone: The antigen remains unidentified.

The ends lost 6 bases at V and 1 base at J; junction bases unmatched: 11. Germline assignment: CDR1 SGHRS and CDR2 YFSETQ. The CDR3 contains 17 residues. The receptor comes from an adult in good health. The genes are TRBV5-1 and TRBJ2-1; the match to TRBD1 covers 9 bases. Sequenced material: peripheral blood, taken on day 0 of AZD1222 vaccination. CDR3 DNA sequence: TGCGCCAGCAACCTGCATGAGGGACAGGGTTCCTACAATGAGCAGTTCTTC. Translated: CASNLHEGQGSYNEQFF.